The T cell receptor beta chain described here comes from a study of graft-versus-host responses after intestinal transplantation. The CDR3 has 16 residues. With V trimmed by 4 bases and J by 0 bases, 7 bases remained unmatched. Germline V gives CDR1 SGHNT, CDR2 YYREEE (reference sequence). Profiling relied on immunoSEQ multiplex PCR, and the TCRdb table lists in-frame clones only, not all of them. The data show 65,000 to 85,000 clones, roughly 92% seen once. The receptor was derived from a human patient who received an intestinal transplant, so some T cells may come from the graft donor. This specimen consisted of bone marrow, obtained around 720 days after intestinal transplantation. The gene calls are TRBV5-4 and TRBJ2-1, with 7 bases that match TRBD2. The chain's CDR3 is CASSTGLPSSYNEQFF. The CDR3, as DNA: TGTGCCAGCAGCACGGGACTACCTAGCTCCTACAATGAGCAGTTCTTC.